The next 8 T cell receptor beta chains were all read from a single sample in a study of blood T cell repertoires in COVID-19. The method was immunoSEQ multiplex PCR; TCRdb's version includes in-frame clones alone and lacks a portion of them. The repertoire holds around 63,000 clones, with 88% as singletons. Sample: peripheral blood. The source is a woman of 80 years or more with active COVID-19.

This clone was detected once. This sequence joins TRBV7-8 and TRBJ2-7; 10 bases are a match to TRBD1. The CDR3 totals 15 residues. The trim removed 1 base at V and 3 bases at J, leaving 3 bases unmatched. From germline, CDR1 is SGHVS and CDR2 FQNEAQ. The CDR3 loop is CASSLDRDRGYEQYF. As DNA, the CDR3 is TGTGCCAGCAGCTTAGATAGGGACAGGGGCTACGAGCAGTACTTC.

The chain uses TRBV3-1 (or the pseudogene TRBV3-2) and TRBJ1-1, with D perhaps TRBD1 (5 bases). The germline V gene has CDR1 LGHDT and CDR2 YNNKEL (reference sequence). V lost 7 bases, J lost 1 base, and 10 bases lay in between. This CDR3 has 13 amino acids. DNA of the CDR3: TGTGCCAGCACCCCCGACAGGAACACTGAAGCTTTCTTT. It codes for CASTPDRNTEAFF.

The rearrangement uses TRBV9 and TRBJ2-6, with 7 bases lining up with TRBD1. Germline CDR1 is SGDLS and CDR2 is YYNGEE. The V segment lost 4 bases and the J segment 1 base; nucleotides outside the gene matches: 5. The CDR3 length is 16 residues. The CDR3 is CASSPSQGSGANVLTF. CDR3 nucleotides: TGTGCCAGCAGCCCTTCACAGGGGTCTGGGGCCAACGTCCTGACTTTC.

In DNA, the CDR3 is TGCGCCAGCAGCAAAGGACAGGCGAACACTGAAGCTTTCTTT. Translated, it gives CASSKGQANTEAFF. J is TRBJ1-1 and V is TRBV5-1; 7 bases are shared with TRBD1. The germline V gene encodes CDR1 SGHRS and CDR2 YFSETQ. V lost 4 bases to trimming and J lost 1 base; unmatched junction nucleotides: 4. The CDR3 sequence is 14 residues long.

The table lists this clone with a count of one. The rearrangement uses TRBV27 and TRBJ1-3; maybe TRBD1 (6 bases). Trimming took 3 bases from V and 3 from J, leaving 15 bases between them. The CDR3 covers 16 residues. Looked up from germline, CDR1 is MNHEY and CDR2 is SMNVEV (reference sequence). The CDR3 is CASSLSGGPYGNTIYF. In nucleotides, the CDR3 is TGTGCCAGCAGTTTGTCCGGGGGGCCGTATGGAAACACCATATATTTT.

The J gene is TRBJ2-1, the V gene TRBV9; possible D gene TRBD1, 7 bases. In germline, CDR1 is SGDLS, CDR2 YYNGEE. The CDR3 loop spans 18 amino acids. The V gene lost 3 bases and the J gene lost 3 bases, with 22 bases spanning the gap. CDR3 in DNA: TGTGCCAGCAGCGGGGGCGCCTCAGGGGGACTCAACTACAATGAGCAGTTCTTC. It specifies CASSGGASGGLNYNEQFF.

CDR3 loop: CASSLAVASGGDNEQFF. The CDR3 bases are TGCGCCAGCAGCTTGGCCGTCGCTAGCGGGGGGGACAATGAGCAGTTCTTC. V and J are TRBV5-1 and TRBJ2-1, with TRBD2 matching 12 bases. Germline trimming cut 0 bases from V and 5 bases from J; bases unmatched to any gene: 6. The CDR3 runs to 17 residues. Germline V gene data show CDR1 as SGHRS and CDR2 as YFSETQ.

The rearrangement uses TRBV24-1 and TRBJ2-1; 15 bases align to TRBD2. CDR1 is KGHDR, CDR2 SFDVKD, per germline. The trim removed 4 bases at V and 7 bases at J, leaving 4 bases unmatched. The CDR3 consists of 16 residues. The CDR3, as DNA: TGTGCCACCAGTGACCCCGGACTAGCGGGGGGGAATGAGCAGTTCTTC. It translates to CATSDPGLAGGNEQFF.